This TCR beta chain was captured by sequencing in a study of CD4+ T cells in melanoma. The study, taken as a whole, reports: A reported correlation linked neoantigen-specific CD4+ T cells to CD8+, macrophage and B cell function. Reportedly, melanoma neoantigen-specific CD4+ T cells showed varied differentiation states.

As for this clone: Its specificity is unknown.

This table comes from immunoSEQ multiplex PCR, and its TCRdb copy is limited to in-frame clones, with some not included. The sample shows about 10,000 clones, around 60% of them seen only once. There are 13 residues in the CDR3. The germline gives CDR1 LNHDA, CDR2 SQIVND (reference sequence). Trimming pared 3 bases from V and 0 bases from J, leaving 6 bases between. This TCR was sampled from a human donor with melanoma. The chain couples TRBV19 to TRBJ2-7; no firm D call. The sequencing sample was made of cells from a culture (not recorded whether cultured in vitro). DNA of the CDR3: TGTGCCAGTAGTATGGTAGCCTCCTACGAGCAGTACTTC. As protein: CASSMVASYEQYF.